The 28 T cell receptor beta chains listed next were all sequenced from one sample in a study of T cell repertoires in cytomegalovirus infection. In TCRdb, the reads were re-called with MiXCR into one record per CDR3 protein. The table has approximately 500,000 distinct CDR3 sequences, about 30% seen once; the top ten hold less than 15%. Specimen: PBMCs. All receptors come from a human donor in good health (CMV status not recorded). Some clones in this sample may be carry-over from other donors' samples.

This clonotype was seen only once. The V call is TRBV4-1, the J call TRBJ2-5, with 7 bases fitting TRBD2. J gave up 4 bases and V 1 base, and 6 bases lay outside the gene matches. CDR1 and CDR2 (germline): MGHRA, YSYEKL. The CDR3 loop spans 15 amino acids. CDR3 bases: TGCGCCAGCAGCCAAGCGGGAGGCCGGCTAGAGACCCAGTACTTC. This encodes CASSQAGGRLETQYF.

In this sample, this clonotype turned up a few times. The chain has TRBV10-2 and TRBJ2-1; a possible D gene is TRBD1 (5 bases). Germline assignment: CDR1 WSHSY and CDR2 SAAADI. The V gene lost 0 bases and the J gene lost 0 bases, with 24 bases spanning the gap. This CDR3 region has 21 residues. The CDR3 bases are TGCGCCAGCAGTGAGTCGTATATTTTAGGGGATTTACTCCGCTCCTACAATGAGCAGTTCTTC. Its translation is CASSESYILGDLLRSYNEQFF.

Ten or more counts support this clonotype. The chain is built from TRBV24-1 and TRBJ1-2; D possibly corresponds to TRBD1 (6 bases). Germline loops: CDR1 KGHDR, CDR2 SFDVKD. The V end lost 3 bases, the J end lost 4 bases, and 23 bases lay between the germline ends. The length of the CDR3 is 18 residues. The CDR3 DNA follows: TGTGCCACCAGTGATCCCGACCCCCGTAGGGGGAATATCTATGGCTACACCTTC. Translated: CATSDPDPRRGNIYGYTF.

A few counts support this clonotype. The CDR3 is CASSFPQNREREGSIDEQFF. In DNA form, the CDR3 reads TGTGCCAGCAGTTTCCCCCAGAACAGGGAAAGGGAAGGTTCTATTGATGAGCAGTTCTTC. The chain carries TRBV28 and TRBJ2-1; perhaps TRBD1 as D (6 bases). CDR3 length: 20 residues. The V end lost 3 bases, the J end lost 8 bases, and 32 bases lay between the germline ends. Germline CDR1 is MDHEN and CDR2 is SYDVKM. Drawing the rest from reference TRBV28 and TRBJ2-1, the complete variable domain is DVKVTQSSRYLVKRTGEKVFLECVQDMDHENMFWYRQDPGLGLRLIYFSYDVKMKEKGDIPEGYSVSREKKERFSLILESASTNQTSMYLCASSFPQNREREGSIDEQFFGPGTRLTVL.

This CDR3 reads CASSPRTGDGNTIYF. The CDR3 DNA reads TGTGCCAGCTCACCGCGGACAGGGGACGGAAACACCATATATTTT. V gene TRBV18 combines with J gene TRBJ1-3; 9 bases map to TRBD1. Germline CDR1 and CDR2: KGHSH and LQKENI. This CDR3 region has 15 residues. With 3 bases clipped from V and 4 bases from J, the junction kept 4 bases outside the gene matches.

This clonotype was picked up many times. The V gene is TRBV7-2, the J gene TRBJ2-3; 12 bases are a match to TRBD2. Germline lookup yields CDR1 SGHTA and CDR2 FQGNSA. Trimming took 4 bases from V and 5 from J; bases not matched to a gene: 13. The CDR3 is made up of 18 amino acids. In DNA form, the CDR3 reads TGTGCCAGCAGCTCCCCGACTAGCGGGAGTCGAGGGGTAGATACGCAGTATTTT. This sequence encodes CASSSPTSGSRGVDTQYF.

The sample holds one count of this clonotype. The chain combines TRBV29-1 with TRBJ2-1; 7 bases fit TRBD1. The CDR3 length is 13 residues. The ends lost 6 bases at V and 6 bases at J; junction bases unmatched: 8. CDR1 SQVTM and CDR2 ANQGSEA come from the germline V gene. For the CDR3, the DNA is TGCAGCGTAGGACAGGTTCAGGGCAATGAGCAGTTCTTC. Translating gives CSVGQVQGNEQFF.

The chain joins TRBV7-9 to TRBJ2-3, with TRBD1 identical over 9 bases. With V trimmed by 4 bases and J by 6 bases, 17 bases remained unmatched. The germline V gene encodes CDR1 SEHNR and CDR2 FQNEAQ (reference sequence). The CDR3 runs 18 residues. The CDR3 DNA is TGTGCCAGCAGCTCAACCGGGACAGGGCCCGGTTTATGGGATACGCAGTATTTT. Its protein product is CASSSTGTGPGLWDTQYF.

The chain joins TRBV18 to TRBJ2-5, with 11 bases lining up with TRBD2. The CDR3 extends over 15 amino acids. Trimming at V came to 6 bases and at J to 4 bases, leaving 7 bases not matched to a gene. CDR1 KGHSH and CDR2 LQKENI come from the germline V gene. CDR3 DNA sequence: TGTGCCAGCTCCCCGACTAGCGGGACTCGAGAGACCCAGTACTTC. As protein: CASSPTSGTRETQYF.

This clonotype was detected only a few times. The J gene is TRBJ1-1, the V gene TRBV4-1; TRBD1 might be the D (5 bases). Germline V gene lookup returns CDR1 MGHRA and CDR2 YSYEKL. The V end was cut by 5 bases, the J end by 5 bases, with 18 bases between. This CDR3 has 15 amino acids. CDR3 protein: CASSKSAGRGTEAFF. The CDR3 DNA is TGCGCCAGCAGCAAGTCGGCGGGAAGGGGTACTGAAGCTTTCTTT.

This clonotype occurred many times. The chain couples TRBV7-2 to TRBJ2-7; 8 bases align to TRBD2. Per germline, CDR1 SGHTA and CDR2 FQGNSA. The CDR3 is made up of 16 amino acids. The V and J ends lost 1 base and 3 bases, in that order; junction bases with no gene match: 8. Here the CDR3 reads CASSLGGSGASYEQYV. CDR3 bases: TGTGCCAGCAGCTTAGGGGGTAGCGGGGCAAGCTACGAGCAGTACGTC.

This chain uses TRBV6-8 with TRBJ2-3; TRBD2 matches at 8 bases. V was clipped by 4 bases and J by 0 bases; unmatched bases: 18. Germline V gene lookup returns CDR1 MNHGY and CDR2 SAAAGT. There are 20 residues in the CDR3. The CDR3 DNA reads TGTGCCAGCAGTTTGCGACCCGGGACTAGGAATACGAATAGCACAGATACGCAGTATTTT. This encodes CASSLRPGTRNTNSTDTQYF.

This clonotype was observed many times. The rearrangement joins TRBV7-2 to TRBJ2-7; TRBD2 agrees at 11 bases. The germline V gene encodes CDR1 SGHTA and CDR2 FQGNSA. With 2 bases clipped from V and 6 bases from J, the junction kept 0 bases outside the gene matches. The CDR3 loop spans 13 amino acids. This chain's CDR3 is CASSLLAGGEQYV. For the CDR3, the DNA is TGTGCCAGCAGCTTACTAGCGGGAGGCGAGCAGTACGTC.

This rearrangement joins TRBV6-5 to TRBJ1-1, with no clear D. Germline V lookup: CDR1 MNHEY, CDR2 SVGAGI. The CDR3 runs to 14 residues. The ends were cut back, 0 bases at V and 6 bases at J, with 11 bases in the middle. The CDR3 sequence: CASSYSRSRAEAFF. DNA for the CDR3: TGTGCCAGCAGTTACTCGCGATCAAGGGCTGAAGCTTTCTTT.

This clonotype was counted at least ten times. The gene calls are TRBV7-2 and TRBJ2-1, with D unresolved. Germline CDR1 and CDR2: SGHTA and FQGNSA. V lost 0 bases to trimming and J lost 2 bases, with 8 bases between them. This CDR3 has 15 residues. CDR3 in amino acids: CASSLAYGAYNEQFF. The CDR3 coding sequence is TGTGCCAGCAGCTTAGCGTACGGAGCCTACAATGAGCAGTTCTTC.

The CDR3 DNA is TGTGCCAGCAGCTTCGGCGAGCAGCGCAAAGAGACCCAGTACTTC. It encodes CASSFGEQRKETQYF. The chain combines TRBV7-9 with TRBJ2-5, with unresolved D. Trimming left V 3 bases short and J 3 bases short, with 14 bases between. The germline gives CDR1 SEHNR, CDR2 FQNEAQ (reference sequence). The CDR3 is 15 amino acids. Full variable domain (rest looked up from reference TRBV7-9 and TRBJ2-5): DTGVSQNPRHKITKRGQNVTFRCDPISEHNRLYWYRQTLGQGPEFLTYFQNEAQLEKSRLLSDRFSAERPKGSFSTLEIQRTEQGDSAMYLCASSFGEQRKETQYFGPGTRLLVL.

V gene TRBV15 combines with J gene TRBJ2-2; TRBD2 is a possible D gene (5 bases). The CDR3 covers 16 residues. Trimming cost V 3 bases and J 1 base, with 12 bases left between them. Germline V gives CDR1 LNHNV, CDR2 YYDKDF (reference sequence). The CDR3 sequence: CATSSPGVKNTGELFF. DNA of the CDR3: TGTGCCACCAGCAGTCCCGGGGTGAAGAACACCGGGGAGCTGTTTTTT.

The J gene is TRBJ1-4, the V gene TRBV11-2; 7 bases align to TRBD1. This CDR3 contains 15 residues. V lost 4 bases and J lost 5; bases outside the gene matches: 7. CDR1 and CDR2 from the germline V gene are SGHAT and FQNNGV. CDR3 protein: CASSSIRGRNEKLFF. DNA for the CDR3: TGTGCCAGCAGCTCAATCAGGGGGAGGAATGAAAAACTGTTTTTT.

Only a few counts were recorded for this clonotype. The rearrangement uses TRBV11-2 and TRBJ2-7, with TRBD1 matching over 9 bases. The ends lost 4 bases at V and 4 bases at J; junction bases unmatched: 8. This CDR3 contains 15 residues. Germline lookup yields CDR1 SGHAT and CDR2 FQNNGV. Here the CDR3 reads CASSSNRGHLYEQYV. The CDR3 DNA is TGTGCCAGCAGCTCCAACAGGGGGCATCTATACGAGCAGTACGTC.

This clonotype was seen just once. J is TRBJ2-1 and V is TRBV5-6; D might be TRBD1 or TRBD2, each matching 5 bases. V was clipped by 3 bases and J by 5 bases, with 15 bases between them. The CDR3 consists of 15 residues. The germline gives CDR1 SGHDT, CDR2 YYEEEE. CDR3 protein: CASSSQGPLNNEQFF. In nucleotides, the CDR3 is TGTGCCAGCAGCTCTCAGGGACCACTCAACAATGAGCAGTTCTTC.

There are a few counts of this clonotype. The CDR3 nucleotides read TGTGCCAGCTCAGTAGACATCTATGGCTACACCTTC. It is translated as CASSVDIYGYTF. This chain links TRBV6-2 or TRBV6-3 with TRBJ1-2; D remains unclear. From germline, CDR1 is MNHEY and CDR2 SVGEGT. The CDR3 runs to 12 residues. Trimming took 8 bases from V and 4 from J, leaving 11 bases between them.

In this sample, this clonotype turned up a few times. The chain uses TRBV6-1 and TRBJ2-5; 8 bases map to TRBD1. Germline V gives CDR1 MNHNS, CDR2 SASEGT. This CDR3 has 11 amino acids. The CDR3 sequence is CAQGARETQYF. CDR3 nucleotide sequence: TGTGCGCAGGGGGCTAGGGAGACCCAGTACTTC.

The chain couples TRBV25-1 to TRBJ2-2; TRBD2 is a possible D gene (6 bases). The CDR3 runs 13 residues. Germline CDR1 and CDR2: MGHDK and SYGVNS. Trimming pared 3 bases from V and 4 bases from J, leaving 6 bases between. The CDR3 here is CASSDGGTGELFF. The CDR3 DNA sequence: TGTGCCAGCAGTGACGGGGGCACCGGGGAGCTGTTTTTT. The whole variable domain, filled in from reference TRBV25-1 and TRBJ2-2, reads EADIYQTPRYLVIGTGKKITLECSQTMGHDKMYWYQQDPGMELHLIHYSYGVNSTEKGDLSSESTVSRIRTEHFPLTLESARPSHTSQYLCASSDGGTGELFFGEGSRLTVL.

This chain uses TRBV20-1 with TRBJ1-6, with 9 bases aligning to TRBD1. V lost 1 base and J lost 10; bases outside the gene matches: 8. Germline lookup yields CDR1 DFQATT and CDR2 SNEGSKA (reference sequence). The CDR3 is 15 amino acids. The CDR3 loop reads CSARGDRALRSPLHF. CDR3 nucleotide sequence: TGCAGTGCTAGAGGGGACAGGGCATTACGGTCACCCCTCCACTTT.

Written as DNA, the CDR3 is TGTGCCAGCAGCTTTGCGGGAAGGATGGAGACCCAGTACTTC. Amino acid sequence: CASSFAGRMETQYF. J is TRBJ2-5 and V is TRBV7-9, with D possibly TRBD2 on 6 matching bases. The germline CDR1 and CDR2 sequences are SEHNR and FQNEAQ (reference sequence). V shed 3 bases and J shed 5 bases, with 13 bases lying between them. The CDR3 runs 14 residues. The full variable domain, in which reference TRBV7-9 and TRBJ2-5 provide the parts outside the CDR3, is DTGVSQNPRHKITKRGQNVTFRCDPISEHNRLYWYRQTLGQGPEFLTYFQNEAQLEKSRLLSDRFSAERPKGSFSTLEIQRTEQGDSAMYLCASSFAGRMETQYFGPGTRLLVL.

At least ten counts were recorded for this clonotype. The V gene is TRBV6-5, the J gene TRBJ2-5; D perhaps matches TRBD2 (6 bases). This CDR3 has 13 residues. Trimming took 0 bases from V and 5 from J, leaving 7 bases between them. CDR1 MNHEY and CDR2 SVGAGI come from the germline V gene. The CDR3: CASSYSGRETQYF. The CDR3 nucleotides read TGTGCCAGCAGTTACTCTGGGAGGGAGACCCAGTACTTC.

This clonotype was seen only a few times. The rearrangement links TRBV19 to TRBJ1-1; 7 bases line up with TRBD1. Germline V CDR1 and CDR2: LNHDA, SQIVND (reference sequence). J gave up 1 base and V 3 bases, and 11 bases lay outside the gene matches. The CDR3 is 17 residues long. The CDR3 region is CASSIKKNRGANTEAFF. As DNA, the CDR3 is TGTGCCAGTAGTATTAAAAAGAACAGGGGTGCGAACACTGAAGCTTTCTTT. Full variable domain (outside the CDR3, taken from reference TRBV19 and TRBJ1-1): DGGITQSPKYLFRKEGQNVTLSCEQNLNHDAMYWYRQDPGQGLRLIYYSQIVNDFQKGDIAEGYSVSREKKESFPLTVTSAQKNPTAFYLCASSIKKNRGANTEAFFGQGTRLTVV.

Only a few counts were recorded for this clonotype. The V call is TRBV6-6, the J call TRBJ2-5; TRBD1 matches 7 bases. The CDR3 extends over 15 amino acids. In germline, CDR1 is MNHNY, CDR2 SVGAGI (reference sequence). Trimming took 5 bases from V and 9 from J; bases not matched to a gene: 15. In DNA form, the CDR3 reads TGTGCCAGCAGTAGAGCCGGGACAGAAGAGAGTGCCCAGTACTTC. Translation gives CASSRAGTEESAQYF.